The source of this T cell receptor beta chain is a study of T cell clonality in common variable immunodeficiency. Study outcomes and limitations: CVID subjects showed higher TCRbeta clonality than healthy controls.

The germline gives CDR1 SGHDN, CDR2 FVKESK. CDR3 length equals 14 residues. Clones were read by immunoSEQ multiplex PCR, and TCRdb kept only the in-frame ones, dropping some. Captured here are under 35,000 clones, none seen once; the top ten comprise about 4%. This clone was seen many times. Its antigen is not identified. The CDR3 goes on 3 residues after the read ends, and that part is filled in from the germline J gene. Caucasian heritage predominated among both patients and controls. The sample taken for sequencing was peripheral blood mononuclear cells. The chain combines TRBV14 with TRBJ2-3, with D maybe TRBD1 (6 bases). The receptor comes from a person aged 18 to 70 in good health. The CDR3 here is CASSAGAKSVAQYF. The part of the CDR3 DNA that was read is TGTGCCAGCAGCGCAGGGGCAAAAAGTGTTGCG. Variable domain in full (rest from reference TRBV14 and TRBJ2-3): EAGVTQFPSHSVIEKGQTVTLRCDPISGHDNLYWYRRVMGKEIKFLLHFVKESKQDESGMPNNRFLAERTGGTYSTLKVQPAELEDSGVYFCASSAGAKSVAQYFGPGTRLTVL.